This T cell receptor (beta chain) derives from a study of blood T cell repertoires in COVID-19. Study-level background: Specimens from acute and convalescent COVID-19 originated in the United States, Italy and Spain. Sources were T cells, B-cell-depleted T cells, or PBMCs; the material itself was cDNA or gDNA.

The protocol was immunoSEQ multiplex PCR, while the TCRdb copy is restricted to in-frame clones and leaves out a portion. Of over 200,000 clones listed, approximately 86% are singletons. The V and J ends lost 0 bases and 4 bases respectively, with 13 bases between them. CDR1 is SGHRS, CDR2 YFSETQ, per germline. The CDR3 totals 15 residues. Source material: peripheral blood. This receptor was obtained from a woman aged 25 to 39 who had recovered from COVID-19. The rearrangement links TRBV5-1 to TRBJ1-1, with D unclear. CDR3 region: CASSLGVELGTEAFF. In DNA, the CDR3 is TGCGCCAGCAGCTTGGGGGTGGAGTTGGGCACTGAAGCTTTCTTT.